Detailed here is one TCR beta chain. The data are from a study of T cells in Graves' hyperthyroidism and ophthalmopathy. The study included ophthalmopathy patients with Clinical Activity Score at least 3, NOSPECS grade at least 4 and duration under 3 months. What was amplified from RNA transcripts were TCR beta CDR3 regions. HTBI primers drove first-round RT-PCR of the TCR CDR3. Each CDR3 protein is one row after TCRdb ran MiXCR on the multiplex PCR reads. This sample has hundreds of thousands of distinct CDR3 sequences, with 20% to 25% found just once. The TCR sequence derives from a woman aged 70-85 years with Graves' ophthalmopathy. The material sequenced was blood.

CDR3 nucleotide sequence: TGTGCCAGCAGTGAAGCCATGGGACAGCTAAAAAACATTCAGTACTTC. This codes for CASSEAMGQLKNIQYF. The chain employs TRBV6-1 and TRBJ2-4; the match to TRBD1 covers 7 bases. Per germline, CDR1 MNHNS and CDR2 SASEGT. Trimming at V came to 0 bases and at J to 4 bases, leaving 6 bases not matched to a gene. The CDR3 loop spans 16 amino acids.